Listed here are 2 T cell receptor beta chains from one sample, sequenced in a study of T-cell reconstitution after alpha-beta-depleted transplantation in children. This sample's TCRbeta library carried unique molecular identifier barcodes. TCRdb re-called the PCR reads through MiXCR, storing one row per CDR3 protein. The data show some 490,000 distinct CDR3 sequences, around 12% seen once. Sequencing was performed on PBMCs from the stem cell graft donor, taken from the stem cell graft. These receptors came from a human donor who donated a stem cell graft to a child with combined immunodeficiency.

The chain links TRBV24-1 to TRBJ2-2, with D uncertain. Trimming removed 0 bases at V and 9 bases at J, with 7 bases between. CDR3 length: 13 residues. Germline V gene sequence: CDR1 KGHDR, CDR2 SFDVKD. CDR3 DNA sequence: TGTGCCACCAGTGATTTGCAAGGAAGGGAGCTGTTTTTT. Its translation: CATSDLQGRELFF.

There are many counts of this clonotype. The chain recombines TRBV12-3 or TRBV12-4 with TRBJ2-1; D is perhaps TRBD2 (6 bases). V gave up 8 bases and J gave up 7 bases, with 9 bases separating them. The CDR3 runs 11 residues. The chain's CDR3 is CASPRGNEQFF. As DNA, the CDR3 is TGTGCCAGCCCCCGGGGGAATGAGCAGTTCTTC.